This entry concerns a single TCR beta chain. The antigen is unknown. By quantitative 5'-RACE with molecular barcodes, the TCR beta libraries were made. TCRdb re-called the 5' RACE reads through MiXCR, storing one row per CDR3 protein. Among over 700,000 distinct CDR3 sequences, 19% were seen once, and the ten largest hold approximately 18%. The sample comes from a study of CD8 T cells in ankylosing spondylitis. CDR3 length: 12 residues. V shed 4 bases and J shed 6 bases, with 7 bases lying between them. Germline lookup yields CDR1 KGHDR and CDR2 SFDVKD. Study results and caveats: Reports of some motif variants in reactive arthritis synovial fluid and blood predate this one. What appeared characteristic of ankylosing spondylitis blood was a TCR beta motif of fewer than ten highly homologous variants. Disease-linked clones bore a CD8+ phenotype and were relatively rare in peripheral blood. Matched ankylosing spondylitis synovial fluid reportedly contained a significantly enriched population of disease-linked clones.

This chain links TRBV24-1 with TRBJ2-3; no firm D call. The sequence was obtained from a male donor with ankylosing spondylitis. The sample taken for sequencing was blood, either unsorted or a sorted T cell fraction (not recorded which). CDR3 residues: CATSDYGDTQYF. CDR3 in DNA: TGTGCCACCAGTGACTACGGGGATACGCAGTATTTT.